This T cell receptor beta chain was recovered during a study of T cell repertoires in cytomegalovirus infection. Many counts were recorded for this clonotype. TCRdb re-called the reads through MiXCR, storing one row per CDR3 protein. The table lists about 360,000 distinct CDR3 sequences, 15% to 20% of them singletons. Trimming at V came to 7 bases and at J to 8 bases, leaving 10 bases not matched to a gene. CDR1 is KGHDR, CDR2 SFDVKD, per germline. This CDR3 has 15 residues. The sample taken for sequencing was PBMCs. The TCR was taken from a human donor in good health (CMV status not recorded). Some clones in this sample may be carry-over from other donors' samples. The chain links TRBV24-1 to TRBJ2-1; 10 bases map to TRBD2. The CDR3 coding sequence is TGTGCCACCAGCACTTTGACTAGCGGGTGGGATGAGCAGTTCTTC. Amino acids: CATSTLTSGWDEQFF.